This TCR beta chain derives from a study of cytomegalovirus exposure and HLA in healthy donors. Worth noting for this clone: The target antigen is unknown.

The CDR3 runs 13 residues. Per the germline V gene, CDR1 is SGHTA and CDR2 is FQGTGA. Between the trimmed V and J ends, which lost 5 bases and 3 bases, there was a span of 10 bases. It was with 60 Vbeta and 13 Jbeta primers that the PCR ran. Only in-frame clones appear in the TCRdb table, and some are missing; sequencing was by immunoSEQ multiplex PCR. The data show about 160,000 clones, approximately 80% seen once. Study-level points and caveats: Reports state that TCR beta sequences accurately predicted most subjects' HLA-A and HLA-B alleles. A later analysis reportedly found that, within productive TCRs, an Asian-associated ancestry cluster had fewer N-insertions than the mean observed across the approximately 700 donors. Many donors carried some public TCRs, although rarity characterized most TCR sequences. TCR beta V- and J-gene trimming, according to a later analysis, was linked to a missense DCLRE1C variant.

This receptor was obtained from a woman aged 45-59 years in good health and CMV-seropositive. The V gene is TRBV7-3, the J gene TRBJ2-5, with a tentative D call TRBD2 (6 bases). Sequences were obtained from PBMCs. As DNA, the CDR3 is TGTGCCAGCAGCGTCCGGAGGGAAGAGACCCAGTACTTC. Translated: CASSVRREETQYF.